The 25 T cell receptor beta chains given below trace back to one sample, sequenced in a study of T cells in Graves' hyperthyroidism and ophthalmopathy. RNA transcripts were the template for amplifying TCR beta CDR3 regions. HTBI primers were used for first-round RT-PCR of the TCR CDR3. TCRdb reprocessed the multiplex PCR reads with MiXCR, giving one entry per CDR3 protein. The table has roughly 500,000 distinct CDR3 sequences, 46% seen once. What was sequenced was peripheral blood or thyroid tissue (not recorded which). These receptors were collected from an adult woman with Graves' disease, either hyperthyroidism or ophthalmopathy (not recorded which).

This clonotype was detected ten times or more. The rearrangement links TRBV10-3 to TRBJ2-7; a weak D match, TRBD2 (6 bases). Germline V gene sequence: CDR1 ENHRY, CDR2 SYGVKD. The CDR3 totals 13 residues. V dropped 5 bases and J dropped 2 bases, with 10 bases sitting between them. CDR3 nucleotide sequence: TGTGCCATCAGTTGGGACTTAGCCTACGAGCAGTACTTC. It specifies CAISWDLAYEQYF.

For the CDR3, the DNA is TGTGCCACCAGTGTGGACTACGAGCAGTACTTC. Encoded protein: CATSVDYEQYF. The rearrangement joins TRBV24-1 to TRBJ2-7; D is undetermined. CDR1 is KGHDR, CDR2 SFDVKD, per germline. The CDR3 loop spans 11 amino acids. The germline V and J ends were trimmed by 5 bases and 3 bases, with 4 bases remaining between them.

Comments on this clonotype: One end of the junction does not line up with germline, which may come from a read error. The rearrangement joins TRBV7-9 to TRBJ1-4, with D unclear. CDR3 size: 8 residues. CDR1 is SEHNR and CDR2 is FQNEAQ in the germline V gene (reference sequence). CDR3 in DNA: TGTGCCAGCAGCTTAGGCTATTTT. It is translated as CASSLGYF.

V is TRBV6-5 and J is TRBJ2-2; D remains ambiguous. Germline-derived CDR1 and CDR2 are MNHEY and SVGAGI. The CDR3 spans 14 residues. V shed 7 bases and J shed 0 bases, with 9 bases lying between them. The CDR3 nucleotides are TGTGCCAGCAATCGAAACCCGAACACCGGGGAGCTGTTTTTT. Encoded protein: CASNRNPNTGELFF.

V is TRBV7-9 and J is TRBJ2-7; the match to TRBD1 covers 7 bases. The CDR3 extends over 14 amino acids. The trim removed 6 bases at V and 0 bases at J, leaving 5 bases unmatched. In germline, CDR1 is SEHNR, CDR2 FQNEAQ (reference sequence). In nucleotides, the CDR3 is TGTGCCAGCAGGACGGGACAGCACTCCTACGAGCAGTACTTC. Translated, it gives CASRTGQHSYEQYF.

This clonotype showed up many times. The V call is TRBV7-6, the J call TRBJ2-5; 16 nucleotides match TRBD2. The germline gives CDR1 SGHVS, CDR2 FNYEAQ. The CDR3 extends over 18 amino acids. V dropped 1 base and J dropped 0; count of bases not matched to a gene: 2. CDR3 nucleotide sequence: TGTGCCAGCAGCTTAGATGGGACTAGCGGGAGGGACCAAGAGACCCAGTACTTC. Encoded protein: CASSLDGTSGRDQETQYF.

This clonotype was picked up one time. The chain joins TRBV6-5 to TRBJ1-1, with D perhaps TRBD1 (6 bases). V dropped 4 bases and J dropped 5 bases, with 17 bases sitting between them. The CDR3 consists of 15 residues. The germline CDR1 and CDR2 sequences are MNHEY and SVGAGI. The chain's CDR3 is CASSFSSGQGTEAFF. The DNA for the CDR3 is TGTGCCAGCAGTTTTTCGTCAGGCCAGGGGACTGAAGCTTTCTTT.

At least ten counts were recorded for this clonotype. The chain links TRBV25-1 to TRBJ2-5, with 9 bases matching TRBD2. Germline V gene sequence: CDR1 MGHDK, CDR2 SYGVNS. V shed 8 bases, J shed 5 bases, and the junction held 18 bases outside the gene matches. The CDR3 totals 17 residues. Here the CDR3 reads CASPASGRSKYEETQYF. DNA of the CDR3: TGTGCCAGCCCTGCCAGCGGGAGGTCTAAATACGAGGAGACCCAGTACTTC.

Notes on this clonotype: An end of the junction differs from the germline gene, which may be a read error. The rearrangement joins TRBV29-1 to TRBJ1-2; maybe TRBD1 (5 bases). Germline-derived CDR1 and CDR2 are SQVTM and ANQGSEA. CDR3 size: 13 residues. CDR3 sequence: CSVEDSQLYGYTF. The CDR3 nucleotides read TGCAGCGTAGAAGACAGTCAGCTATATGGCTACACCTTC.

The chain employs TRBV9 and TRBJ1-3; TRBD1 matches 7 bases. The CDR3 length is 15 residues. Losses at the gene ends were 3 bases for V and 0 bases for J; bases not matched to a gene: 3. CDR1 and CDR2 (germline): SGDLS, YYNGEE. This CDR3 reads CASSARDSSGNTIYF. CDR3 bases: TGTGCCAGCAGCGCCCGGGACAGCTCTGGAAACACCATATATTTT.

V gene TRBV19 combines with J gene TRBJ1-1, with a weak D call TRBD1 (5 bases). CDR1 LNHDA and CDR2 SQIVND come from the germline V gene (reference sequence). This CDR3 is built from 15 residues. With 5 bases removed from V and 0 bases from J, the gap between germline ends came to 13 bases. Written as DNA, the CDR3 is TGTGCCAGTAGTCCGTGGACACCCCTGAACACTGAAGCTTTCTTT. This sequence encodes CASSPWTPLNTEAFF.

A note on this clonotype: This clone may be a read error of a much larger clone one base away. The rearrangement joins TRBV20-1 to TRBJ2-5; 16 nucleotides line up with TRBD2. With 6 bases clipped from V and 4 bases from J, the junction kept 8 bases outside the gene matches. CDR1 and CDR2 (germline): DFQATT, SNEGSKA (reference sequence). This CDR3 is built from 16 residues. CDR3 in amino acids: CSAPGLAGGLAETQYF. CDR3 sequence (DNA): TGCAGTGCGCCGGGACTAGCGGGAGGGCTAGCAGAGACCCAGTACTTC.

Ten or more counts support this clonotype. V and J are TRBV20-1 and TRBJ1-5, with TRBD1 matching 7 bases. This CDR3 is 14 amino acids long. J gave up 1 base and V 6 bases, and 6 bases lay outside the gene matches. Looked up from germline, CDR1 is DFQATT and CDR2 is SNEGSKA (reference sequence). The CDR3 nucleotides read TGCAGTGCCGGGACAGTATTAAGCAATCAGCCCCAGCATTTT. Encoded protein: CSAGTVLSNQPQHF.

This chain joins TRBV19 and TRBJ2-7, with D unresolved. The CDR3 has 11 amino acids. V was pared by 5 bases and J by 9 bases, with 11 bases between. In germline, CDR1 is LNHDA, CDR2 SQIVND (reference sequence). CDR3 DNA: TGTGCCAGTAGTCCCGGTTCTGTGCAGTACTTC. Amino acid sequence: CASSPGSVQYF.

This clonotype was recorded a few times. CDR3 in DNA: TGCAGTGCTAAGGGAGGTCGGGAGACCCAGTACTTC. Translated: CSAKGGRETQYF. The rearrangement links TRBV20-1 to TRBJ2-5; tentative D call: TRBD2 (6 bases). Trimming stripped 4 bases from V and 5 bases from J, with 11 bases between. The CDR3 has 12 amino acids. Germline V gives CDR1 DFQATT, CDR2 SNEGSKA (reference sequence).

This clonotype was seen repeatedly, ten times or more. The chain links TRBV20-1 to TRBJ1-1; D perhaps matches TRBD1 (5 bases). CDR3 size: 13 residues. Per germline, CDR1 DFQATT and CDR2 SNEGSKA (reference sequence). The V gene lost 0 bases and the J gene lost 8 bases, with 13 bases spanning the gap. The CDR3 here is CSARDWRGEEAFF. CDR3 in DNA: TGCAGTGCTAGAGATTGGCGGGGGGAAGAAGCTTTCTTT.

This clonotype was counted at least ten times. The J gene is TRBJ2-7, the V gene TRBV29-1; 12 bases are shared with TRBD2. The ends lost 6 bases at V and 3 bases at J; junction bases unmatched: 18. The CDR3 consists of 18 residues. Germline values: CDR1 SQVTM, CDR2 ANQGSEA. CDR3 nucleotides: TGCAGCGTCCTCAAGTTGACTAGCGGGAGCTTCCCTCACTACGAGCAGTACTTC. This codes for CSVLKLTSGSFPHYEQYF.

The rearrangement joins TRBV20-1 to TRBJ1-5, with D maybe TRBD1 (5 bases). The CDR3 spans 13 residues. Trimming took off 3 bases at V and 11 bases at J, with 17 bases between the two ends. Germline loops: CDR1 DFQATT, CDR2 SNEGSKA (reference sequence). CDR3 residues: CSARGSGGETQHF. The CDR3 DNA sequence: TGCAGTGCTAGGGGCAGCGGGGGTGAGACCCAGCATTTT.

This chain uses TRBV10-3 with TRBJ2-7; weak D call: TRBD2 (5 bases). V was clipped by 4 bases and J by 2 bases, with 9 bases between them. This CDR3 spans 13 amino acids. From germline, CDR1 is ENHRY and CDR2 SYGVKD. In DNA, the CDR3 is TGTGCCATCAGTGGGACTTTAACCTACGAGCAGTACTTC. This encodes CAISGTLTYEQYF.

The chain links TRBV6-1 to TRBJ2-7, with D maybe TRBD2 (5 bases). The germline V gene encodes CDR1 MNHNS and CDR2 SASEGT. This CDR3 has 16 residues. V lost 0 bases and J 3 bases, leaving 15 bases between the germline ends. The CDR3 sequence is CASSEAEEGVGYEQYF. The CDR3 DNA sequence: TGTGCCAGCAGTGAAGCGGAAGAGGGTGTCGGCTACGAGCAGTACTTC.

This clonotype was seen many times. The V and J genes are TRBV7-2 and TRBJ2-6, with 8 bases matching TRBD1. Germline V gene lookup returns CDR1 SGHTA and CDR2 FQGNSA. CDR3 size: 19 residues. The trim removed 5 bases at V and 0 bases at J, leaving 12 bases unmatched. The CDR3 protein is CASSPRDRRSNSGANVLTF. CDR3 coding DNA: TGTGCCAGCAGCCCCCGGGACAGGCGATCGAACTCTGGGGCCAACGTCCTGACTTTC.

This clonotype has ten or more counts. V gene TRBV5-1 combines with J gene TRBJ1-4, with D unclear. The length of the CDR3 is 16 residues. The germline V gene has CDR1 SGHRS and CDR2 YFSETQ. The V end was cut by 3 bases, the J end by 6 bases, with 18 bases between. CDR3: CASSWKGSGGHEKLFF. The CDR3 DNA reads TGCGCCAGCAGCTGGAAAGGCTCTGGTGGGCATGAAAAACTGTTTTTT. The whole variable domain, remainder taken from reference TRBV5-1 and TRBJ1-4, is KAGVTQTPRYLIKTRGQQVTLSCSPISGHRSVSWYQQTPGQGLQFLFEYFSETQRNKGNFPGRFSGRQFSNSRSEMNVSTLELGDSALYLCASSWKGSGGHEKLFFGSGTQLSVL.

As for this clonotype: The germline gene is not matched at one end of the junction; a read error may be the cause. The rearrangement links TRBV2 to TRBJ2-7, with 7 bases aligning to TRBD2. The CDR3 spans 13 residues. Germline V gene data show CDR1 as SNHLY and CDR2 as FYNNEI. This CDR3 reads CASSGSGTGELYF. The CDR3 nucleotides read TGTGCCAGCAGTGGGAGCGGGACCGGGGAGCTGTACTTC.

This clonotype was found a few times. J is TRBJ1-2 and V is TRBV19; 8 positions agree with TRBD1. CDR1 and CDR2 (germline): LNHDA, SQIVND (reference sequence). This CDR3 spans 12 amino acids. V was pared by 11 bases and J by 2 bases, with 4 bases of the junction left unmatched. CDR3 residues: CAGRDRNYGYTF. The CDR3 DNA reads TGTGCCGGCCGGGACAGGAACTATGGCTACACCTTC.

V is TRBV2 and J is TRBJ1-3, with D hard to call. The length of the CDR3 is 15 residues. The V gene lost 4 bases and the J gene lost 2 bases, with 12 bases spanning the gap. The germline V gene encodes CDR1 SNHLY and CDR2 FYNNEI. This CDR3 is CASSVGGIAGNTIYF. CDR3 in DNA: TGTGCCAGCAGTGTAGGAGGGATAGCTGGAAACACCATATATTTT.